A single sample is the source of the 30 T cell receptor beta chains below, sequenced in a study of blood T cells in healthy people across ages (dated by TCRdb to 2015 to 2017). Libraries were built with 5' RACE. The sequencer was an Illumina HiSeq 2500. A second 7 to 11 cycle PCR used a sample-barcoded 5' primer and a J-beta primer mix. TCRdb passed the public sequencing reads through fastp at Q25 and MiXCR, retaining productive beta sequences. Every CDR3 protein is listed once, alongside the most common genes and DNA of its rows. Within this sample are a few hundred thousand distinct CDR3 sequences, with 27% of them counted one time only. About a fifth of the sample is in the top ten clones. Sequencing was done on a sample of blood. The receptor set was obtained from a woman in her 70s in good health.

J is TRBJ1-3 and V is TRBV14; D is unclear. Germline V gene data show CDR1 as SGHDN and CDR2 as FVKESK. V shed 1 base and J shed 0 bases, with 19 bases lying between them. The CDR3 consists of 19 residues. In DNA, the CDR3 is TGTGCCAGCAGCCAAGTAGCGGCTGGTCGACTGTTCTCTGGAAACACCATATATTTT. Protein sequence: CASSQVAAGRLFSGNTIYF.

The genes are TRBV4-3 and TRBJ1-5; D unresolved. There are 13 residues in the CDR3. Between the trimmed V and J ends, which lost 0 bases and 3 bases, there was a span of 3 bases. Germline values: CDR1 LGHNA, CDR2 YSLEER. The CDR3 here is CASSQDFNQPQHF. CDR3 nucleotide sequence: TGCGCCAGCAGCCAAGATTTCAATCAGCCCCAGCATTTT.

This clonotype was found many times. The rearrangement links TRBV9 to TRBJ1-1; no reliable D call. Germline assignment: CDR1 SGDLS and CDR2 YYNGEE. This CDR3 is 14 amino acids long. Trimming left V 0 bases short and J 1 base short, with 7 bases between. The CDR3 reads CASSVVPGNTEAFF. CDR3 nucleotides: TGTGCCAGCAGCGTAGTCCCAGGGAACACTGAAGCTTTCTTT. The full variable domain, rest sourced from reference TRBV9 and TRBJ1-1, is DSGVTQTPKHLITATGQRVTLRCSPRSGDLSVYWYQQSLDQGLQFLIQYYNGEERAKGNILERFSAQQFPDLHSELNLSSLELGDSALYFCASSVVPGNTEAFFGQGTRLTVV.

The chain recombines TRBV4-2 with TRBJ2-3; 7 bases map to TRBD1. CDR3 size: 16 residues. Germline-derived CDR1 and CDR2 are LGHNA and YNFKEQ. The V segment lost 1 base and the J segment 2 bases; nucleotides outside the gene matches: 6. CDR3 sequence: CASSQGRGGPTDTQYF. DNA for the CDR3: TGTGCCAGCAGCCAAGGGCGAGGGGGCCCCACAGATACGCAGTATTTT.

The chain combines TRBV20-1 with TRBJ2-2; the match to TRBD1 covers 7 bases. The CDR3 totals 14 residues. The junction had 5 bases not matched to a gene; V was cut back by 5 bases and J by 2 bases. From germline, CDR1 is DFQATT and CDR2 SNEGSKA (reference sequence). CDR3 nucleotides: TGCAGTGCTGGCCGGGACAGAAACACCGGGGAGCTGTTTTTT. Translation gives CSAGRDRNTGELFF.

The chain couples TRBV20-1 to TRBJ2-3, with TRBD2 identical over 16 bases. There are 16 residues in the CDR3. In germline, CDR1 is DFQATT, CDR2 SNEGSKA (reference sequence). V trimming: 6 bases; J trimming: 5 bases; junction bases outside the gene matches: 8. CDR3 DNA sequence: TGCAGTGCCGACGGGACTAGCGGGGGGGGCGGAGATACGCAGTATTTT. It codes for CSADGTSGGGGDTQYF.

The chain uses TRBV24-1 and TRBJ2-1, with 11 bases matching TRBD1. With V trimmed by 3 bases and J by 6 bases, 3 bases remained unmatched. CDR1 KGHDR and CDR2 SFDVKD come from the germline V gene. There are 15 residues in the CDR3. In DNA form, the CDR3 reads TGTGCCACCAGTGATGCGGGGACAGGGGGCAATGAGCAGTTCTTC. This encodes CATSDAGTGGNEQFF.

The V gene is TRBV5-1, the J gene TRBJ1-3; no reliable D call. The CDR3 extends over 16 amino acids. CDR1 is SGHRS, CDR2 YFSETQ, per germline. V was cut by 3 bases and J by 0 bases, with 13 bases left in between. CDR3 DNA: TGCGCCAGCAGCTCGGACCCCGCTGACTCTGGAAACACCATATATTTT. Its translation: CASSSDPADSGNTIYF.

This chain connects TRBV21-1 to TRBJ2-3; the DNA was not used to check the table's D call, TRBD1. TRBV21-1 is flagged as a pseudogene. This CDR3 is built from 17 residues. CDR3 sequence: CASSKAPASRITDTQYF. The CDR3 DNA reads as TGTGCCAGCAGCAAAGCCCCGGCCTCAAGAATTACAGATACGCAGTATTTT.

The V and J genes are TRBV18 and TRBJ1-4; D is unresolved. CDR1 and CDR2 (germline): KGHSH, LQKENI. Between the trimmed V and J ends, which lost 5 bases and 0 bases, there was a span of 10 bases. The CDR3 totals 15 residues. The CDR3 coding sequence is TGTGCCAGCTCATCGAACATGGCAACTAATGAAAAACTGTTTTTT. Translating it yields CASSSNMATNEKLFF.

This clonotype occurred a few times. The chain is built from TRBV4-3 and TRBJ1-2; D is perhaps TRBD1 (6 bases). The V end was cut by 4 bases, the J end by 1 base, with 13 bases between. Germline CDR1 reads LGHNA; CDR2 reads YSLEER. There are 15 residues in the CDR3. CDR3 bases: TGCGCCAGCAGCCGAGGGGACATTGATAACTATGGCTACACCTTC. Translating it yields CASSRGDIDNYGYTF.

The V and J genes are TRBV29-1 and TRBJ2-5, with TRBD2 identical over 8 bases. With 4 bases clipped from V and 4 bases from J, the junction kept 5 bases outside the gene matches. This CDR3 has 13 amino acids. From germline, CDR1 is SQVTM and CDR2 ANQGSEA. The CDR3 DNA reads TGCAGCGTTGGGGGAGCGGGGGCAGAGACCCAGTACTTC. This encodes CSVGGAGAETQYF.

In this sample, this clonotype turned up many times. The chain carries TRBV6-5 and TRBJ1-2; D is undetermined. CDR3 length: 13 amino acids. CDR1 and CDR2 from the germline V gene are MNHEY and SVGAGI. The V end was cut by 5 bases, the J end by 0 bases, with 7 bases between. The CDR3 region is CASSLTTNYGYTF. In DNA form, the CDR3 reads TGTGCCAGCAGTCTCACTACTAACTATGGCTACACCTTC.

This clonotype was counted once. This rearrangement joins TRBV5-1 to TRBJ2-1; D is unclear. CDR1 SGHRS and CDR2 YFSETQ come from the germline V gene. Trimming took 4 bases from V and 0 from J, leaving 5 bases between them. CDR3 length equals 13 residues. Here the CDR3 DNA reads TGCGCCAGCAGCGTTCTCTCCTACAATGAGCAGTTCTTC. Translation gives CASSVLSYNEQFF.

CDR3 bases: TGTGCCAGCAGCTTTACCCTCGGGGTCTCCTACGAGCAGTACTTC. Its translation: CASSFTLGVSYEQYF. This chain joins TRBV7-2 and TRBJ2-7; TRBD2 is a possible D gene (5 bases). Germline-derived CDR1 and CDR2 are SGHTA and FQGNSA. This CDR3 comprises 15 residues. V was pared by 3 bases and J by 0 bases, with 12 bases between.

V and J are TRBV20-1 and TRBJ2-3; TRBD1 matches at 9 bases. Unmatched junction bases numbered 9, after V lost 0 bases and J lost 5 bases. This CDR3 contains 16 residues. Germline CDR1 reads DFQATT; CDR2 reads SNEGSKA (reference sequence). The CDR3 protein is CSARELTGGAGDTQYF. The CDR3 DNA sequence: TGCAGTGCTAGAGAACTAACAGGGGGCGCGGGAGATACGCAGTATTTT.

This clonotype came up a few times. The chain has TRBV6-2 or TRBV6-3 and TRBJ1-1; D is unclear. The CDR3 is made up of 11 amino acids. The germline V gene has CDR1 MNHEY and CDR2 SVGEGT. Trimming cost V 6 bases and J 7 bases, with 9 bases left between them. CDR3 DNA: TGTGCCAGCAGGACCGGAGGTGAAGCTTTCTTT. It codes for CASRTGGEAFF.

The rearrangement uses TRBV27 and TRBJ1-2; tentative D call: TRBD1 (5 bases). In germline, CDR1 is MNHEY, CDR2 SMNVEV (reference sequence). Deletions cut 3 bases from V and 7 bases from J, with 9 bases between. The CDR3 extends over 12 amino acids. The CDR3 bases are TGTGCCAGCAGTTTGGCCGGGGCTGGCTACACCTTC. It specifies CASSLAGAGYTF.

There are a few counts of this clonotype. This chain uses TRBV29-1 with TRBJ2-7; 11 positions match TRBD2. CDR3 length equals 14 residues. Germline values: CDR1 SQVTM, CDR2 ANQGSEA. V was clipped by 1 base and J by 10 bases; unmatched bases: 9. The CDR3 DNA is TGCAGCGTTGAAGCTACTAGCGGGGGCTCCGTTCAGTACTTC. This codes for CSVEATSGGSVQYF.

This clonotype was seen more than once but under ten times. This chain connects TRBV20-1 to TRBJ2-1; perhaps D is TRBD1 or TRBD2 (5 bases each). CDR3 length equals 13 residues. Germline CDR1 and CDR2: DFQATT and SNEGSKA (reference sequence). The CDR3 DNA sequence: TGCAGCCTGCGGGCGAGAGGGGTGAATGAGCAGTTCTTC. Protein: CSLRARGVNEQFF.

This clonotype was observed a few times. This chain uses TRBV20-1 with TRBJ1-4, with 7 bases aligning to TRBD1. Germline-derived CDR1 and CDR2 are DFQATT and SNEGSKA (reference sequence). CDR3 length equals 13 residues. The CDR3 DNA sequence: TGCGGCGCGAGGGGGCTGGCTAATGAAAAACTGTTTTTT. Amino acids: CGARGLANEKLFF.

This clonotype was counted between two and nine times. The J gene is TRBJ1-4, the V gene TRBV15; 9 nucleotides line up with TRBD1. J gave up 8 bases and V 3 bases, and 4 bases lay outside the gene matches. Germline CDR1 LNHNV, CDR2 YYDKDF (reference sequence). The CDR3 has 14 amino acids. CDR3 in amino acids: CATSRTGGMEKLFF. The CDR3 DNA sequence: TGTGCCACCAGCAGGACAGGGGGTATGGAAAAACTGTTTTTT.

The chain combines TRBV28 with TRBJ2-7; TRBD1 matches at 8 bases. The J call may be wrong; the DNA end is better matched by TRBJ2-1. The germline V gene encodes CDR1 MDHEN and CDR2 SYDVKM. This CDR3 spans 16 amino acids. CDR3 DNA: TGTGCCAGCAGTCCATCTCGGACAGGGTTGGGCAATGAGCAGTTCTTC. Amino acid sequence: CASSPSRTGLGNEQFF.

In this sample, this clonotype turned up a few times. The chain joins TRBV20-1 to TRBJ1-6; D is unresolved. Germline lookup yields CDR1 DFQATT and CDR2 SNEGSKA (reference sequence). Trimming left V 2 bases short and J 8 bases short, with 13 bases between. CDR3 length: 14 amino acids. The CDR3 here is CSARREGAHSPLHF. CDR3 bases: TGCAGTGCTAGAAGGGAAGGAGCTCATTCACCCCTCCACTTT.

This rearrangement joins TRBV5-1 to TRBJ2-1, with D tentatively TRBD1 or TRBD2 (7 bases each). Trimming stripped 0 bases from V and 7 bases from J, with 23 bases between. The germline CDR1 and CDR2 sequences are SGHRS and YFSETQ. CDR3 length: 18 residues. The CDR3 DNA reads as TGCGCCAGCAGCTTGGGTCGGGGAGGGGGCCGGAACCGGAATGAGCAGTTCTTC. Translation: CASSLGRGGGRNRNEQFF.

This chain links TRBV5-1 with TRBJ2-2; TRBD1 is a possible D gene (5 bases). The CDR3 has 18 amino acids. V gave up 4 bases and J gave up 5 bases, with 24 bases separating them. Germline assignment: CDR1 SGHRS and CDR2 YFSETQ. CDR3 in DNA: TGCGCCAGCAGCGATACCCAGGGTCGGACGATCGTAACCGGGGAGCTGTTTTTT. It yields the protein CASSDTQGRTIVTGELFF.

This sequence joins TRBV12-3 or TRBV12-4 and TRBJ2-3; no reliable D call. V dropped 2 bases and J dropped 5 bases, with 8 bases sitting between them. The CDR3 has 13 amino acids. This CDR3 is CASSLLLGDTQYF. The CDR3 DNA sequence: TGTGCCAGCAGTTTATTGCTCGGAGATACGCAGTATTTT.

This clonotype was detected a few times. The DNA of the CDR3 is TGTGCCAGCAGCCCACAGGGGACAACTAATGAAAAACTGTTTTTT. This translates into CASSPQGTTNEKLFF. The rearrangement links TRBV7-2 to TRBJ1-4; 7 positions agree with TRBD1. Germline CDR1 and CDR2: SGHTA and FQGNSA. The CDR3 length is 15 residues. J was trimmed by 0 bases and V by 5 bases; bases with no gene match: 3.

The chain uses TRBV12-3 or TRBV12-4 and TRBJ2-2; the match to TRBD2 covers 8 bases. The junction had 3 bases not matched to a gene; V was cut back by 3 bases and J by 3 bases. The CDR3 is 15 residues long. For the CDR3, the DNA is TGTGCCAGCAGTTTGACTAGCGATTACACCGGGGAGCTGTTTTTT. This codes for CASSLTSDYTGELFF.

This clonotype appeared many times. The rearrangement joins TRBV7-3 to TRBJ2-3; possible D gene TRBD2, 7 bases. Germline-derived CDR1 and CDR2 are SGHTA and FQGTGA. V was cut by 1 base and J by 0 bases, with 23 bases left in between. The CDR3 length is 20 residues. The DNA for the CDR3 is TGTGCCAGCAGCTTAAGTTACGGGGGGCGAGTCGTATCTAGCACAGATACGCAGTATTTT. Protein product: CASSLSYGGRVVSSTDTQYF.